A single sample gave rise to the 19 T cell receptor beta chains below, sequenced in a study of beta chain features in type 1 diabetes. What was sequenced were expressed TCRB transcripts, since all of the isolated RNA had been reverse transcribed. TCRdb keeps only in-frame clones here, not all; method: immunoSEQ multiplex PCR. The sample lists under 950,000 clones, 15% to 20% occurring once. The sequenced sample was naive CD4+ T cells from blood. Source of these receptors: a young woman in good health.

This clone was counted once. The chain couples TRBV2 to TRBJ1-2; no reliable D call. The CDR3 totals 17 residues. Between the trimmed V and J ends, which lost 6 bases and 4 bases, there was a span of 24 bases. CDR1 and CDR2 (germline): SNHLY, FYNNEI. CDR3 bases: TGTGCCAGCAGGCTCACGTTACTGGGTGGTGCTTCCTATGGCTACACCTTC. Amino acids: CASRLTLLGGASYGYTF.

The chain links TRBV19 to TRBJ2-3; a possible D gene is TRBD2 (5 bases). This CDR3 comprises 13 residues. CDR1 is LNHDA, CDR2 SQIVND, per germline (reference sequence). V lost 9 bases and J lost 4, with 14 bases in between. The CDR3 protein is CASSRGWADTQYF. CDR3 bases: TGTGCCAGCTCCCGGGGTTGGGCAGATACGCAGTATTTT.

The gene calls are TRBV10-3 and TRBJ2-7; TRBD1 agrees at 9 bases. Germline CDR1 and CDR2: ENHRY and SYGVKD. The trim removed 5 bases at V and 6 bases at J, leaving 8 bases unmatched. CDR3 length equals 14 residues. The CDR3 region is CAISTGGPTGEQYF. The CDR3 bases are TGTGCCATCAGTACAGGGGGCCCCACGGGCGAGCAGTACTTC.

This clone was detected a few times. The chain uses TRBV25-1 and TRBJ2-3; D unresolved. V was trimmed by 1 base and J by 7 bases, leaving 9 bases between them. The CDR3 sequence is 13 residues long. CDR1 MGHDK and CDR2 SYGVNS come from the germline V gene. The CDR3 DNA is TGTGCCAGCAGTGAATCGGGTCCGTATACGCAGTATTTT. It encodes CASSESGPYTQYF.

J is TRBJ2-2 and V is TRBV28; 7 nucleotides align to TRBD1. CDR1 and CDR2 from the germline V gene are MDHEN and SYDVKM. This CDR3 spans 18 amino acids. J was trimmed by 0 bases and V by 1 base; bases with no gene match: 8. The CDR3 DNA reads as TGTGCCAGCAGTTTATCCGGGACAGCCCCCTCGAACACCGGGGAGCTGTTTTTT. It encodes CASSLSGTAPSNTGELFF.

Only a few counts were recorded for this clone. CDR3 amino acids: CASSLPGAENTEAFF. The DNA for the CDR3 is TGTGCCAGCAGCCTCCCGGGGGCTGAGAACACTGAAGCTTTCTTT. The chain couples TRBV6-6 to TRBJ1-1; D is perhaps TRBD1 (6 bases). Germline assignment: CDR1 MNHNY and CDR2 SVGAGI (reference sequence). The CDR3 contains 15 residues. V was shortened by 6 bases and J by 1 base, with 15 bases between the two germline ends.

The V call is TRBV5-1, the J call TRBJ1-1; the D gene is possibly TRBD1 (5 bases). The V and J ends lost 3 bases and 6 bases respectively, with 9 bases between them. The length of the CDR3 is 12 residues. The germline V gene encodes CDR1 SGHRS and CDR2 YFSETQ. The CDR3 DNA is TGCGCCAGCAGCTGGCAGGGCGCTGAAGCTTTCTTT. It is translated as CASSWQGAEAFF.

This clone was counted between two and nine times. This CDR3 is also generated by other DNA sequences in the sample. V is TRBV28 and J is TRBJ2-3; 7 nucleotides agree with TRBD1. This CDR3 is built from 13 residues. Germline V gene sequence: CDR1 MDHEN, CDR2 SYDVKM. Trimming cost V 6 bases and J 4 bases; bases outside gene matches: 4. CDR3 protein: CASRLQGADTQYF. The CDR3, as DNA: TGTGCCAGCAGACTTCAGGGGGCAGATACGCAGTATTTT.

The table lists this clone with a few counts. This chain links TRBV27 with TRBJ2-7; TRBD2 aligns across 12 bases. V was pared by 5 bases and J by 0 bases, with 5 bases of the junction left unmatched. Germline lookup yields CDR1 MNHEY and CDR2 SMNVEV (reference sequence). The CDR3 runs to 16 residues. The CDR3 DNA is TGTGCCAGCAGTCCGTGGACTAGCGGGACCTCCTACGAGCAGTACTTC. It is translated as CASSPWTSGTSYEQYF.

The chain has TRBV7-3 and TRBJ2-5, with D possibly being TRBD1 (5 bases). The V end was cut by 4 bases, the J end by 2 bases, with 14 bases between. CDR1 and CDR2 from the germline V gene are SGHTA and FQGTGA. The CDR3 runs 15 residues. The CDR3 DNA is TGTGCCAGCAGCTCCCGTACAGGCCAACAAGAGACCCAGTACTTC. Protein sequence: CASSSRTGQQETQYF. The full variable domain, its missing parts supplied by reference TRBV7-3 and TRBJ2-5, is GAGVSQTPSNKVTEKGKYVELRCDPISGHTALYWYRQSLGQGPEFLIYFQGTGAADDSGLPNDRFFAVRPEGSVSTLKIQRTERGDSAVYLCASSSRTGQQETQYFGPGTRLLVL.

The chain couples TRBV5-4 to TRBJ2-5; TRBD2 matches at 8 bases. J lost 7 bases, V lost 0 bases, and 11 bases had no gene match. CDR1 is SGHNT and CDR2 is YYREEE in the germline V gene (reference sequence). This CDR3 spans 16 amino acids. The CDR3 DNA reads TGTGCCAGCAGCTTGGACCCCCGGGGGGGTCTAGGGACCCAGTACTTC. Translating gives CASSLDPRGGLGTQYF.

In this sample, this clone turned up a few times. The CDR3 here is CASSPGRGKETQYF. In DNA, the CDR3 is TGTGCCAGCTCACCAGGCAGGGGGAAAGAGACCCAGTACTTC. The V gene is TRBV18, the J gene TRBJ2-5; 7 positions agree with TRBD1. Germline loops: CDR1 KGHSH, CDR2 LQKENI. This CDR3 has 14 residues. The J segment lost 3 bases and the V segment lost 2 bases, leaving 3 bases of the junction unmatched.

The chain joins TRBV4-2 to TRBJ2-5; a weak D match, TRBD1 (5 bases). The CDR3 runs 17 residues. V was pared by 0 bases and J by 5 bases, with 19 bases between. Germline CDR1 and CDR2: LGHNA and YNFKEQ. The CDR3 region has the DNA TGTGCCAGCAGCCAAGATCGGACACCCAGGGTCAGGGAGACCCAGTACTTC. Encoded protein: CASSQDRTPRVRETQYF.

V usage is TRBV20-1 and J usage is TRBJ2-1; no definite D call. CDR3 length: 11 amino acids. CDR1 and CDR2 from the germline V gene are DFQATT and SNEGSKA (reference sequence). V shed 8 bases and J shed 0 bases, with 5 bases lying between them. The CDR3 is CSSNSYNEQFF. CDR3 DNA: TGCAGTTCAAACTCCTACAATGAGCAGTTCTTC.

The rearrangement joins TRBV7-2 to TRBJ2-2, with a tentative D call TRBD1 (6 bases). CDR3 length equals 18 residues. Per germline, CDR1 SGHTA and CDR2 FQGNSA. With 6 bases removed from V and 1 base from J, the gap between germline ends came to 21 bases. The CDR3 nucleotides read TGTGCCAGCAGACAGGGCGTTGCCGGGACCCGGAACACCGGGGAGCTGTTTTTT. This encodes CASRQGVAGTRNTGELFF.

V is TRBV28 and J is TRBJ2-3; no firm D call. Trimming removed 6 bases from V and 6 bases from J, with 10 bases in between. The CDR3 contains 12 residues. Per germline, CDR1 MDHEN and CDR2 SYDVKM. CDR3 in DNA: TGTGCCAGCAGCAGTTCAGCGGATACGCAGTATTTT. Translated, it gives CASSSSADTQYF.

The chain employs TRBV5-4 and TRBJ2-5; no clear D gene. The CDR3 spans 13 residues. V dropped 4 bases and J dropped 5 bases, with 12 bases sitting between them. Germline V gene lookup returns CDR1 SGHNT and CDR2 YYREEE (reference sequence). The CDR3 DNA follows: TGTGCCAGCAGCCCCGGAACCGTCGAGACCCAGTACTTC. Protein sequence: CASSPGTVETQYF.

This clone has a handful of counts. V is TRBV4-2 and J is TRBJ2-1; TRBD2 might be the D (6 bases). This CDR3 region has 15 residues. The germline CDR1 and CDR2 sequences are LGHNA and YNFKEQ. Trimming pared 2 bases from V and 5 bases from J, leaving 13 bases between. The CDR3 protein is CASSQRPSANNEQFF. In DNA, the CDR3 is TGTGCCAGCAGCCAAAGGCCTAGCGCCAACAATGAGCAGTTCTTC.

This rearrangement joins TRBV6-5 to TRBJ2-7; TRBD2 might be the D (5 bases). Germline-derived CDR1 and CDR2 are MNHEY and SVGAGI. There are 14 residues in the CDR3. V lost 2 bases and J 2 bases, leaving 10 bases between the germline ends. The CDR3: CASSYNPGTYEQYF. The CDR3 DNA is TGTGCCAGCAGTTACAATCCGGGGACCTACGAGCAGTACTTC.